The clone carrying this T cell receptor (beta chain) was observed once. This entry belongs to a study of blood T cell repertoires in COVID-19. Authors' data handling: Reference gene primer amplification in the assay estimated nucleated cell counts. TCRdb's table, derived via immunoSEQ multiplex PCR, lists solely in-frame clones and lacks some. Clone size and V and J calls were adopted from that table, with D and trimming inferred from the DNA. The sample consists of 310,000 or so clones, around 87% of them appearing once. The sample was peripheral blood. The clonotype comes from a man between 65 and 85 years old with acute or convalescent COVID-19.

CDR3 amino acids: CASRQGAYEQYF. CDR3 DNA: TGTGCCAGCAGACAGGGGGCCTACGAGCAGTACTTC. The rearrangement joins TRBV2 to TRBJ2-7, with TRBD1 matching 8 bases. This CDR3 spans 12 amino acids. J lost 2 bases, V lost 6 bases, and 0 bases had no gene match. CDR1 and CDR2 from the germline V gene are SNHLY and FYNNEI.